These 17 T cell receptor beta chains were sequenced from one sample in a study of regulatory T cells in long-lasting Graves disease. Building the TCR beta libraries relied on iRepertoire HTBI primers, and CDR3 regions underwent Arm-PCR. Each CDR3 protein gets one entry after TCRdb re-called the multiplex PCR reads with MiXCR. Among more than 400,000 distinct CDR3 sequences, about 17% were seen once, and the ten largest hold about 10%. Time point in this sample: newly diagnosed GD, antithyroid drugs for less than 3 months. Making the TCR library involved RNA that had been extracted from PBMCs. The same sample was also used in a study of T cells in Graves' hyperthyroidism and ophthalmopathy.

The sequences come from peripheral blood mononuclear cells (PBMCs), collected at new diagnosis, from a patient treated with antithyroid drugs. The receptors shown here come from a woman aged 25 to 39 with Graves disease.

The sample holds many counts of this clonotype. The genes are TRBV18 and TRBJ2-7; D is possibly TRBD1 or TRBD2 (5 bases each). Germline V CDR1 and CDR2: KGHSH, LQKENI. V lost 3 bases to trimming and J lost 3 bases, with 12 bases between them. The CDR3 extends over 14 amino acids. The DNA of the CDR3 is TGTGCCAGCTCACCGAGGGACGGCTACTACGAGCAGTACTTC. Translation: CASSPRDGYYEQYF.

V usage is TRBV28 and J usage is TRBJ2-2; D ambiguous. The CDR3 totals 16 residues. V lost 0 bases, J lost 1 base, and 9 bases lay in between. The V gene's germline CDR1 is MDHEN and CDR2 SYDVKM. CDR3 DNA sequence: TGTGCCAGCAGTTTATGGGGGTTCGAGAACACCGGGGAGCTGTTTTTT. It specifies CASSLWGFENTGELFF.

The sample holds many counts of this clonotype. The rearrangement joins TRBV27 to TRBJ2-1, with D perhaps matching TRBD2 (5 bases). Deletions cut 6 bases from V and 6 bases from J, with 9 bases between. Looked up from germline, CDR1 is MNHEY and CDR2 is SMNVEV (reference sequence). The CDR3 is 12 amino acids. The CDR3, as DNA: TGTGCCAGCAGACCACTAGGCAATGAGCAGTTCTTC. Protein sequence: CASRPLGNEQFF.

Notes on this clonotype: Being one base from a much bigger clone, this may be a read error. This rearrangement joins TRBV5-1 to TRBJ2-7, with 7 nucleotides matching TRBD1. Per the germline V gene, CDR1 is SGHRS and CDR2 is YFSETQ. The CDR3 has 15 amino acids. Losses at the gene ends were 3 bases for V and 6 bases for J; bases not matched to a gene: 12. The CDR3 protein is CASSWETGMPCEQYF. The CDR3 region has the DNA TGCGCCAGCAGCTGGGAGACAGGGATGCCCTGCGAGCAGTACTTC.

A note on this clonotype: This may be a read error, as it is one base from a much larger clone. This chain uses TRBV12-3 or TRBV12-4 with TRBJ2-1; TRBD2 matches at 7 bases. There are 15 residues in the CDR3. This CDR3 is CASRSWGREVNEQLF. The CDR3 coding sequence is TGTGCCAGCAGATCTTGGGGCCGGGAGGTCAATGAGCAGCTCTTC.

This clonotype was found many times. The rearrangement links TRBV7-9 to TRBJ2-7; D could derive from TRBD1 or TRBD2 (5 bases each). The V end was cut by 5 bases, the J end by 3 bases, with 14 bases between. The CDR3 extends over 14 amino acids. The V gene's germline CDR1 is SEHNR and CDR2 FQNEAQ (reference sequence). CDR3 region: CASSQPGPVYEQYF. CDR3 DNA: TGTGCCAGCAGCCAACCGGGACCAGTCTACGAGCAGTACTTC.

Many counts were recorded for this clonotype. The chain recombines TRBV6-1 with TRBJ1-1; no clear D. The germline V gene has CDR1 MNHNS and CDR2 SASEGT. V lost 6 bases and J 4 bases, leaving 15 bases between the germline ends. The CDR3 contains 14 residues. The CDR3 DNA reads TGTGCCAGCAGCCCCAGACTCCTAGGCACTGAAGCTTTCTTT. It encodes CASSPRLLGTEAFF.

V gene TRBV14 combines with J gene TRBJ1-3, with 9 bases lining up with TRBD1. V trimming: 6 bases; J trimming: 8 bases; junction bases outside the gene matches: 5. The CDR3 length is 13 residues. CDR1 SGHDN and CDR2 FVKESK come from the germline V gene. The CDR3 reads CASRGQGYDTIYF. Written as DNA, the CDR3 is TGTGCCAGCAGAGGACAGGGGTATGACACCATATATTTT.

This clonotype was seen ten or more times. CDR3 DNA sequence: TGTGCCAGCAGCTGGTTGAACAGGGCACGCCAGCAAGATACGCAGTATTTT. This codes for CASSWLNRARQQDTQYF. The rearrangement links TRBV27 to TRBJ2-3; TRBD1 might be the D (6 bases). CDR1 and CDR2 from the germline V gene are MNHEY and SMNVEV (reference sequence). The CDR3 totals 17 residues. V shed 6 bases and J shed 5 bases, with 24 bases lying between them.

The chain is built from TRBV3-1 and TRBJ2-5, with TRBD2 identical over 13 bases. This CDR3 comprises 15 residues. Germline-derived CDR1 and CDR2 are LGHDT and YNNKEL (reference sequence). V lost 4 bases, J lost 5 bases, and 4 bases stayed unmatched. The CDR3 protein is CASSPGLAGVETQYF. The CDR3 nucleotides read TGTGCCAGCAGCCCCGGACTAGCGGGAGTGGAGACCCAGTACTTC.

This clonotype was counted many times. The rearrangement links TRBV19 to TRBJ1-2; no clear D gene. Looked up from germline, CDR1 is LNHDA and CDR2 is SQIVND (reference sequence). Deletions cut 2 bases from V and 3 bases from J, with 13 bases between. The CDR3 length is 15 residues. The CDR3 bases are TGTGCCAGTAGTATACGGAAGACTGAGGACTATGGCTACACCTTC. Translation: CASSIRKTEDYGYTF.

CDR3 protein: CASSPSQGRGVGEQFF. As DNA, the CDR3 is TGTGCCAGCTCACCATCACAGGGTCGGGGTGTGGGTGAGCAGTTCTTC. The V gene is TRBV18, the J gene TRBJ2-1; tentatively, D is TRBD1 (6 bases). The ends were cut back, 2 bases at V and 9 bases at J, with 20 bases in the middle. The V gene's germline CDR1 is KGHSH and CDR2 LQKENI. CDR3 length: 16 residues.

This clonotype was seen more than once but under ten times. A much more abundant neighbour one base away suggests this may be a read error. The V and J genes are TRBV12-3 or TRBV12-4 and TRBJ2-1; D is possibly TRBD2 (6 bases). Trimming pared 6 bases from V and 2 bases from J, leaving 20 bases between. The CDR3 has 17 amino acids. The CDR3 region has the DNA TGTGCCAGCAGCCAGAGACTGCTCGGGGGTACCTACAATGAGCAGTTCTTC. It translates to CASSQRLLGGTYNEQFF.

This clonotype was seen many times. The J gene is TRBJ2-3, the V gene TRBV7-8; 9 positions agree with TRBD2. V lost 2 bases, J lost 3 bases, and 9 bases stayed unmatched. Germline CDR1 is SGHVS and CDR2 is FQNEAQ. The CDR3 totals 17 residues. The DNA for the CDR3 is TGTGCCAGCAGCTTACCCCAGCGGGAGGCAGGGACAGATACGCAGTATTTT. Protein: CASSLPQREAGTDTQYF. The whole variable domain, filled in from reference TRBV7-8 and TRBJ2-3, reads GAGVSQSPRYKVAKRGQDVALRCDPISGHVSLFWYQQALGQGPEFLTYFQNEAQLDKSGLPSDRFFAERPEGSVSTLKIQRTQQEDSAVYLCASSLPQREAGTDTQYFGPGTRLTVL.

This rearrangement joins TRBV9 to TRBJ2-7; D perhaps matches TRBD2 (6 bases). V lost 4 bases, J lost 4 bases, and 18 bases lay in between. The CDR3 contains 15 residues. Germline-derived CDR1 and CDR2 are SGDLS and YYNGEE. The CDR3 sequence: CASSPTVGGRYEQYF. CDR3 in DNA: TGTGCCAGCAGCCCTACTGTGGGGGGTAGATACGAGCAGTACTTC. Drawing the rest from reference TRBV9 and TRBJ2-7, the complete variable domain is DSGVTQTPKHLITATGQRVTLRCSPRSGDLSVYWYQQSLDQGLQFLIQYYNGEERAKGNILERFSAQQFPDLHSELNLSSLELGDSALYFCASSPTVGGRYEQYFGPGTRLTVT.

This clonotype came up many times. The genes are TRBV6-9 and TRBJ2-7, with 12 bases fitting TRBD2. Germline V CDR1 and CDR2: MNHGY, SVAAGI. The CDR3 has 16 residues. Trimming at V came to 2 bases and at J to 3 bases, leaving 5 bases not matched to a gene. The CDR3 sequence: CASSYRLAGESYEQYF. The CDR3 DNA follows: TGTGCCAGCAGTTATCGACTAGCGGGAGAAAGCTACGAGCAGTACTTC.

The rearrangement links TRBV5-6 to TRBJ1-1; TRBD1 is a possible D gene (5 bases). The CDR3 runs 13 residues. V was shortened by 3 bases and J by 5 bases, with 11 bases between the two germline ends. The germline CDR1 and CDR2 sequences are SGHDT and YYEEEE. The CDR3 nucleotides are TGTGCCAGCAGCTCGCAGGGAAAAACTGAAGCTTTCTTT. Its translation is CASSSQGKTEAFF. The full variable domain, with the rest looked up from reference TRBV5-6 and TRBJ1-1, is DAGVTQSPTHLIKTRGQQVTLRCSPKSGHDTVSWYQQALGQGPQFIFQYYEEEERQRGNFPDRFSGHQFPNYSSELNVNALLLGDSALYLCASSSQGKTEAFFGQGTRLTVV.